This T cell receptor beta chain was found in a study of blood T cell repertoires in COVID-19. Study in general: Material from acute and convalescent COVID-19 was sourced from the United States, Italy and Spain.

Trimming took 7 bases from V and 1 from J, leaving 14 bases between them. CDR3 length: 14 residues. CDR1 and CDR2 from the germline V gene are SGHRS and YFSETQ. Authors' methods: Quantification of nucleated cells was approximated via reference gene primer amplification. Profiled with immunoSEQ multiplex PCR; TCRdb holds only in-frame clones, not every one. D and trimming were read from the DNA, whereas the V and J calls and clone size are those reported in that table. This repertoire shows 200,000 to 250,000 clones, just under 85% found once; its top ten account for over 1.5%. Sequenced material: peripheral blood. The chain has TRBV5-1 and TRBJ1-1, with D perhaps matching TRBD1 (6 bases). The receptor was derived from a woman aged 80 or over with acute or convalescent COVID-19. CDR3 nucleotides: TGCGCCAGCGGTCTAGGACAGACGAACACTGAAGCTTTCTTT. Translated, it gives CASGLGQTNTEAFF.